Following are 2 T cell receptor beta chains from one sample sequenced in a study of glioma-infiltrating T cells (dated by TCRdb to between 2015 and 2016). The sequencer was an Illumina MiSeq. The iRepertoire nested amplicon-rescue multiplex PCR (arm-PCR) platform was used to amplify TCR alpha and beta CDR3 regions from RNA. Through fastp at Q25 and MiXCR, TCRdb rebuilt clones from the public reads, retaining in-frame beta chains. Records with the same CDR3 protein are collapsed into one entry carrying the most frequent genes and DNA. Across this sample there are approximately 40,000 distinct CDR3 sequences, with under 25% seen only once. Clones ranked in the top ten supply almost 6.5% of the sample. Sequenced: glioma tissue, nonneoplastic brain tissue, or PBMCs (not recorded which). The origin of the receptors is a human donor with low-grade glioma or glioblastoma, undergoing nonglioma brain surgery, or in good health (not recorded which).

This clonotype showed up many times. The chain uses TRBV28 and TRBJ1-2; 8 nucleotides agree with TRBD1. The CDR3 extends over 16 amino acids. Germline CDR1 is MDHEN and CDR2 is SYDVKM. V was clipped by 3 bases and J by 0 bases; unmatched bases: 6. CDR3 in amino acids: CASSFWGTGSNYGYTF. CDR3 bases: TGTGCCAGCAGTTTTTGGGGGACAGGATCTAACTATGGCTACACCTTC.

In its sample, this clonotype was seen many times. V usage is TRBV27 and J usage is TRBJ2-2; perhaps TRBD2 as D (6 bases). The V and J ends lost 6 bases and 0 bases respectively, with 11 bases between them. Per germline, CDR1 MNHEY and CDR2 SMNVEV (reference sequence). The CDR3 sequence is 15 residues long. CDR3 DNA sequence: TGTGCCAGCAGACTAGCCCTATCGAACACCGGGGAGCTGTTTTTT. Translating it yields CASRLALSNTGELFF.